This T cell receptor beta chain was observed in a study of beta chain features in type 1 diabetes. Study-wide results and limits: Patients' naive, central memory and Treg TCRB repertoires seemed closer to one another than those of healthy donors. In type 1 diabetes patients, VDJ junctions had fewer insertions; deletions at these junctions were more frequent. Across all four CD4+ subsets, people with type 1 diabetes showed modestly shorter TCRB CDR3s.

V lost 3 bases and J 3 bases, leaving 12 bases between the germline ends. The length of the CDR3 is 15 residues. Germline V lookup: CDR1 LNHDA, CDR2 SQIVND (reference sequence). It was one heparinised blood draw, averaging roughly 120 mL, that each donor gave. Based on CD45RO/CCR7/CD25/CD127/CD95/CD27, CD4+ regulatory, stem cell-like memory, naive and central memory cells were sorted. As regards this clone: Its antigen is not known.

Expressed TCRB transcripts got sequenced, as all isolated RNA was reverse transcribed. TCRdb's table, derived via immunoSEQ multiplex PCR, lists solely in-frame clones and lacks some. Among around 360,000 clones listed, 10% to 15% were seen once. The V call is TRBV19, the J call TRBJ1-5, with D perhaps matching TRBD1 (5 bases). This TCR was recovered from a woman aged 18 to 35 with type 1 diabetes. Sequencing was carried out using naive CD4+ T cells from blood. In nucleotides, the CDR3 is TGTGCCAGTAGTATGGCTCAGGGCTTCAATCAGCCCCAGCATTTT. Translation: CASSMAQGFNQPQHF.